One and the same sample provided the 10 T cell receptor beta chains below, sequenced in a study of control samples from healthy donors and cancer patients. Assay: immunoSEQ multiplex PCR; the TCRdb copy retains only in-frame clones and omits some. The sample holds about 140,000 clones, about 90% seen once. Sequences were obtained from blood. These receptors were obtained from a man aged 18 to 30 in good health.

The chain uses TRBV5-5 and TRBJ2-7, with D perhaps given as TRBD1 or TRBD2 (5 bases each). CDR1 is SGHKS, CDR2 YYEKEE, per germline (reference sequence). Trimming took 7 bases from V and 0 from J, leaving 14 bases between them. The CDR3 is made up of 14 amino acids. CDR3 sequence: CASCDPGTSYEQYF. The DNA of the CDR3 is TGTGCCAGCTGCGACCCCGGGACCTCCTACGAGCAGTACTTC.

The chain employs TRBV24-1 and TRBJ1-1, with D unclear. V was shortened by 3 bases and J by 9 bases, with 13 bases between the two germline ends. The CDR3 runs 13 residues. Germline CDR1 reads KGHDR; CDR2 reads SFDVKD. The DNA of the CDR3 is TGTGCCACCAGTGATGAACCCGGGCTAAAAGCTTTCTTT. Translated: CATSDEPGLKAFF.

The gene calls are TRBV11-2 and TRBJ2-2; possibly TRBD1 for D (5 bases). V dropped 5 bases and J dropped 0 bases, with 13 bases sitting between them. The CDR3 runs to 16 residues. Germline values: CDR1 SGHAT, CDR2 FQNNGV. The CDR3 is CASSGAQGANTGELFF. DNA for the CDR3: TGTGCCAGCAGCGGAGCTCAGGGCGCGAACACCGGGGAGCTGTTTTTT. The full variable domain, in which reference TRBV11-2 and TRBJ2-2 provide the parts outside the CDR3, is EAGVAQSPRYKIIEKRQSVAFWCNPISGHATLYWYQQILGQGPKLLIQFQNNGVVDDSQLPKDRFSAERLKGVDSTLKIQPAKLEDSAVYLCASSGAQGANTGELFFGEGSRLTVL.

The V gene is TRBV15, the J gene TRBJ1-1; D remains unclear. Trimming stripped 3 bases from V and 2 bases from J, with 10 bases between. The CDR3 has 14 amino acids. Looked up from germline, CDR1 is LNHNV and CDR2 is YYDKDF (reference sequence). CDR3 residues: CATSRRAVNTEAFF. The DNA of the CDR3 is TGTGCCACCAGCAGGAGGGCAGTAAACACTGAAGCTTTCTTT.

The chain links TRBV2 to TRBJ2-5, with D possibly TRBD2 on 5 matching bases. The CDR3 contains 13 residues. Germline CDR1 reads SNHLY; CDR2 reads FYNNEI. V lost 8 bases and J lost 4, with 14 bases in between. As DNA, the CDR3 is TGTGCCAGCCTCCTAGCAACGGGAGAGACCCAGTACTTC. As protein: CASLLATGETQYF.

The J gene is TRBJ2-7, the V gene TRBV6-5, with D tentatively TRBD2 (5 bases). This CDR3 region has 15 residues. Per germline, CDR1 MNHEY and CDR2 SVGAGI. V lost 8 bases and J 3 bases, leaving 20 bases between the germline ends. CDR3 nucleotides: TGTGCCAGCGTCGTCGGGCGGGTAACGATCTACGAGCAGTACTTC. Translating gives CASVVGRVTIYEQYF.

This chain joins TRBV30 and TRBJ1-2, with D possibly being TRBD1 (6 bases). Trimming cost V 4 bases and J 3 bases, with 12 bases left between them. The germline V gene has CDR1 GTSNPN and CDR2 SVGIG (reference sequence). This CDR3 spans 13 amino acids. The CDR3 sequence: CAWTRGTHYGYTF. In DNA form, the CDR3 reads TGTGCCTGGACCCGAGGGACACACTATGGCTACACCTTC.

This clone has only a few counts. V gene TRBV13 combines with J gene TRBJ2-7; tentative D call: TRBD1 (6 bases). This CDR3 region has 16 residues. V lost 0 bases, J lost 2 bases, and 14 bases lay in between. CDR1 PRHDT and CDR2 FYEKMQ come from the germline V gene (reference sequence). DNA of the CDR3: TGTGCCAGCAGCTTAGGACAGGGCCCTAGGGCCTACGAGCAGTACTTC. Its protein product is CASSLGQGPRAYEQYF. The full variable domain, rest sourced from reference TRBV13 and TRBJ2-7, is AAGVIQSPRHLIKEKRETATLKCYPIPRHDTVYWYQQGPGQDPQFLISFYEKMQSDKGSIPDRFSAQQFSDYHSELNMSSLELGDSALYFCASSLGQGPRAYEQYFGPGTRLTVT.

The table lists this clone with a count of one. The rearrangement uses TRBV11-3 and TRBJ2-3; D remains ambiguous. The germline CDR1 and CDR2 sequences are SGHNT and YENEEA. This CDR3 has 15 residues. V was shortened by 2 bases and J by 2 bases, with 11 bases between the two germline ends. The CDR3 DNA reads as TGTGCCAGCAGCTTACAAGGGCTTCCCACAGATACGCAGTATTTT. Its translation is CASSLQGLPTDTQYF.

This clone was picked up one time. This chain joins TRBV29-1 and TRBJ2-3, with 9 bases matching TRBD1. Looked up from germline, CDR1 is SQVTM and CDR2 is ANQGSEA. The CDR3 totals 14 residues. J lost 4 bases, V lost 8 bases, and 10 bases had no gene match. CDR3 in DNA: TGCAGCACTCGGGGGGACAGGGCGGCAGATACGCAGTATTTT. The encoded protein is CSTRGDRAADTQYF.